Described below is a single T cell receptor beta chain sequence and its context. Its antigen is unknown. This sample was included in a study of cytomegalovirus exposure and HLA in healthy donors. After removal of 1 base from V and 5 bases from J, the junction contained 4 bases not matched to a gene. CDR1 is SGHAT and CDR2 is FQNNGV in the germline V gene. The CDR3 has 14 residues. Points from the study as a whole: In a later analysis, productive TCRs from donors in an Asian-associated ancestry cluster reportedly carried fewer N-insertions than the cohort mean. On later analysis, the bulk of CMV-associated TCR beta chains appeared to be HLA-restricted.

The PCR made use of 60 Vbeta and 13 Jbeta primers. Assay used: immunoSEQ multiplex PCR; TCRdb lists only in-frame clones, some missing. The data contain 75,000 to 90,000 clones, around three quarters of them singletons. Sequencing used PBMCs. This receptor was taken from a man aged 40-50 years in good health and CMV-seronegative. The V and J genes are TRBV11-2 and TRBJ2-7; TRBD1 matches 8 bases. The CDR3, as DNA: TGTGCCAGCAGCTTAGTTCAGGGGGCGGACGAGCAGTACTTC. Translation: CASSLVQGADEQYF.